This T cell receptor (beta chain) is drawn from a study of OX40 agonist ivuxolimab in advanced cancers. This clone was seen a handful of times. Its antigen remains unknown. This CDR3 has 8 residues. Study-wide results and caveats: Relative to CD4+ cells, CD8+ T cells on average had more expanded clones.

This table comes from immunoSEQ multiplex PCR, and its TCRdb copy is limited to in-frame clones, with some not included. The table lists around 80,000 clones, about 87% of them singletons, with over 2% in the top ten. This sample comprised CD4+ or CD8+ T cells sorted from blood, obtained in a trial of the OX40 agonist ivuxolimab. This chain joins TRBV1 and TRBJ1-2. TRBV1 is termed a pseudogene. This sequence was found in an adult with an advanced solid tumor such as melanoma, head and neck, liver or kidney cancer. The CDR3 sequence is CTCFPSLF. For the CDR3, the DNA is TGCACCTGCTTCCCATCGCTGTTC.